The 13 T cell receptor beta chains presented below share a single source sample, sequenced in a study of CD8 T cells in ankylosing spondylitis. TCRdb independently ran MiXCR on the 5' RACE reads; one entry per CDR3 protein. Of nearly 350,000 distinct CDR3 sequences listed, roughly 14% are singletons. The specimen sequenced was blood, either unsorted or a sorted T cell fraction (not recorded which). These receptors were obtained from a male donor with ankylosing spondylitis or in good health (not recorded which).

Comment on this clonotype: A read error may produce the germline difference seen at one junction end. The rearrangement uses TRBV7-2 and TRBJ2-1; 10 bases agree with TRBD2. CDR3 length equals 11 residues. From germline, CDR1 is SGHTA and CDR2 FQGNSA. CDR3 amino acids: CASSLAGVPIF. In DNA, the CDR3 is TGTGCCAGCAGCCTAGCGGGAGTACCGATCTTC.

This clonotype was seen a few times. CDR3 nucleotide sequence: TGTGCCGCCTCGCCCGGGGGATTAACAGATACGCAGTATTTT. This encodes CAASPGGLTDTQYF. The V and J genes are TRBV10-3 and TRBJ2-3, with a weak D call TRBD2 (6 bases). The CDR3 spans 14 residues. V dropped 11 bases and J dropped 3 bases, with 18 bases sitting between them. CDR1 is ENHRY and CDR2 is SYGVKD in the germline V gene.

The J gene is TRBJ1-2, the V gene TRBV25-1; D possibly corresponds to TRBD1 (5 bases). With 1 base removed from V and 4 bases from J, the gap between germline ends came to 13 bases. The CDR3 sequence is 15 residues long. Germline-derived CDR1 and CDR2 are MGHDK and SYGVNS. The CDR3 protein is CASSESHQGLYGYTF. The CDR3 region has the DNA TGTGCCAGCAGTGAATCGCACCAGGGCCTCTATGGCTACACCTTC.

This clonotype showed up just once. In nucleotides, the CDR3 is TGTGCCAGCAGTTTAGGGGGAGGGATCCCCTACGAGCAGTACTTC. It is translated as CASSLGGGIPYEQYF. The V gene is TRBV27, the J gene TRBJ2-7; 7 bases fit TRBD2. The germline V gene encodes CDR1 MNHEY and CDR2 SMNVEV (reference sequence). This CDR3 spans 15 amino acids. V gave up 2 bases and J gave up 2 bases; unmatched junction bases: 6.

In this sample, this clonotype turned up a few times. The V and J genes are TRBV7-4 and TRBJ1-3; 11 nucleotides agree with TRBD1. J was trimmed by 0 bases and V by 1 base; bases with no gene match: 11. The CDR3 runs 20 residues. CDR1 and CDR2 (germline): SGHVT, SQSDAQ. Here the CDR3 DNA reads TGTGCCAGCAGCTTAGGTGTAGGACAGGGGGCTCCTGTCTCTGGAAACACCATATATTTT. Translation gives CASSLGVGQGAPVSGNTIYF.

The chain couples TRBV7-2 to TRBJ2-7; D not resolved. The germline CDR1 and CDR2 sequences are SGHTA and FQGNSA. The CDR3 runs 14 residues. Trimming left V 0 bases short and J 7 bases short, with 13 bases between. The CDR3 loop reads CASSLASKAPEQYF. CDR3 nucleotides: TGTGCCAGCAGCTTAGCAAGCAAAGCGCCAGAGCAGTACTTC.

The rearrangement uses TRBV21-1 and TRBJ2-7; the tabulated D call, TRBD1, remains unverified against the DNA. TRBV21-1 is recorded as a pseudogene. The CDR3 is 15 amino acids. The CDR3 DNA reads TGTGCCAGCAGCAAACCCCGGGGGGCAGGAAACGAGCAGTACTTC. Amino acid sequence: CASSKPRGAGNEQYF.

CDR3 region: CASSTGLATQYF. Written as DNA, the CDR3 is TGTGCCAGCAGCACGGGACTAGCGACGCAGTATTTT. The V call is TRBV11-2, the J call TRBJ2-3, with 10 bases that match TRBD2. V trimming: 5 bases; J trimming: 9 bases; junction bases outside the gene matches: 2. The length of the CDR3 is 12 residues. CDR1 and CDR2 from the germline V gene are SGHAT and FQNNGV.

This clonotype has just a few counts. The rearrangement links TRBV20-1 to TRBJ2-1; 8 bases line up with TRBD2. Trimming took 3 bases from V and 7 from J; bases not matched to a gene: 8. The CDR3 extends over 14 amino acids. Germline values: CDR1 DFQATT, CDR2 SNEGSKA (reference sequence). CDR3 bases: TGCAGTGCTAGTTCCGGGGGGGGATGGAATGAGCAGTTCTTC. Translation gives CSASSGGGWNEQFF.

V is TRBV5-1 and J is TRBJ1-2; 8 bases are a match to TRBD1. The trim removed 4 bases at V and 8 bases at J, leaving 10 bases unmatched. In germline, CDR1 is SGHRS, CDR2 YFSETQ. The CDR3 loop spans 14 amino acids. Here the CDR3 DNA reads TGCGCCAGCAGCACTTGGACAGGGACGGAGGGCTACACCTTC. It codes for CASSTWTGTEGYTF.

This clonotype was seen a few times. The chain combines TRBV4-2 with TRBJ2-1; possibly TRBD1 or TRBD2 for D (5 bases each). The V end lost 0 bases, the J end lost 9 bases, and 15 bases lay between the germline ends. Germline V gene data show CDR1 as LGHNA and CDR2 as YNFKEQ. This CDR3 is built from 15 residues. CDR3 region: CASSQEGEFGAEQFF. CDR3 coding DNA: TGTGCCAGCAGCCAAGAGGGGGAGTTCGGGGCTGAGCAGTTCTTC.

In its sample, this clonotype was seen a few times. This chain connects TRBV3-1 to TRBJ2-3; possible D gene TRBD2, 5 bases. The CDR3 extends over 12 amino acids. The V end was cut by 6 bases, the J end by 6 bases, with 10 bases between. Germline V lookup: CDR1 LGHDT, CDR2 YNNKEL (reference sequence). CDR3 residues: CASRDSSDTQYF. CDR3 in DNA: TGTGCCAGCAGGGACTCTAGCGATACGCAGTATTTT.

The chain recombines TRBV10-2 with TRBJ2-7; no definite D call. This CDR3 has 11 amino acids. Per germline, CDR1 WSHSY and CDR2 SAAADI. V lost 3 bases and J lost 12, with 12 bases in between. In DNA form, the CDR3 reads TGCGCCAGCAGTGAAGAAGAACGGACGTACTTC. Encoded protein: CASSEEERTYF.